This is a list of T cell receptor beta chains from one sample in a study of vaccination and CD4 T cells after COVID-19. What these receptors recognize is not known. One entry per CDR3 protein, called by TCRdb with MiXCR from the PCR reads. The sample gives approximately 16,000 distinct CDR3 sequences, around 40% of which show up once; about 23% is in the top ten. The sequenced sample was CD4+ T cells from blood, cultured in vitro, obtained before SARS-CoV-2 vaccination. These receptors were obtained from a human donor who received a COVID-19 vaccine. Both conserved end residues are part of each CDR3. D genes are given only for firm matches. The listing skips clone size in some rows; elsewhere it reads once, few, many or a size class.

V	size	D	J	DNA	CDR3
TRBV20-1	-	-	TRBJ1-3	TGCAGTGCTAGAGATCGACAGATTCTCTCTGGAAACACCATATATTTT	CSARDRQILSGNTIYF
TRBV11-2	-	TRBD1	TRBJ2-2	TGTGCCAGCAGATCCGGGACAGGGCTCTTCCCATTCTCCGGGGAGCTGTTTTTT	CASRSGTGLFPFSGELFF
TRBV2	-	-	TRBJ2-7	TGTGCCAGCAGTGAGGAACGGGAGTCCTACGAGCAGTACTTC	CASSEERESYEQYF
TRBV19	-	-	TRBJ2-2	TGTGCCAGTAGTATGTCCGGGACCGGGGAGCTGTTTTTT	CASSMSGTGELFF
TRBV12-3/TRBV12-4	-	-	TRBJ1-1	TGTGCCAGCAGTTTAATGCGTACGGGAACTGAAGCTTTCTTT	CASSLMRTGTEAFF
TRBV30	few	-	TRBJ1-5	TGTGCCTGGTCCCGGGACACCAATCAGCCCCAGCATTTT	CAWSRDTNQPQHF
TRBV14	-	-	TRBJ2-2	TGTGCCAGCAGCCAATTTGTGCCAGGGACAACTGACACCGGGGAGCTGTTTTTT	CASSQFVPGTTDTGELFF
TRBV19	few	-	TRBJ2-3	TGTGCCAGTAGGGAGACGAGAACAGATACGCAGTATTTT	CASRETRTDTQYF
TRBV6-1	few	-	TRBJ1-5	TGTGCCAGCAACGTTCGGGACACGGGAGGTCAGCCCCAGCATTTT	CASNVRDTGGQPQHF
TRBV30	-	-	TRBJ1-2	TGTGCCTGGAGTGTACGGTTAAGGTCTAATGGCTACACCTTC	CAWSVRLRSNGYTF
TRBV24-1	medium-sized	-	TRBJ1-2	TGTGCCACCAGTGACCCGAGGCGGGGCTACACCTTC	CATSDPRRGYTF
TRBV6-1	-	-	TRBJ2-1	TGTGCCATCAGTGAAGGGTTGCGGCGCGTCAATGAGCAGTTCTTC	CAISEGLRRVNEQFF
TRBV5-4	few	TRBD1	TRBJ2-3	TGTGCCAGCAGCCAAGACAGGGGTCGTCAGGGCGATACGCAGTATTTT	CASSQDRGRQGDTQYF
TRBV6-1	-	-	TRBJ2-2	TGTGCCAGCCGGGCGGCAAACGCCGGGGAGCTGTTTTTT	CASRAANAGELFF
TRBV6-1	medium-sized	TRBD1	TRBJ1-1	TGTGCCAGCAGCCTGGACAGGGCCGAAGCTTTCTTT	CASSLDRAEAFF
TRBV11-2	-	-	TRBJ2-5	TGTGCCAGCAGCTTGACGAGAGAGACCCAGTACTTC	CASSLTRETQYF
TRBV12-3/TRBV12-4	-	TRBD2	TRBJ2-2	TGTGCCAGCAGCGGGACTAGGGGCCCCGGGGAGCTGTTCTTT	CASSGTRGPGELFF
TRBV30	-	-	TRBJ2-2	TGTGCCTGGAGTGTATACAGGGCGGACGGGGAGCTGTTTTTT	CAWSVYRADGELFF
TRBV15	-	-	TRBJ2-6	TGTGCCACCAGCAGAGGGACGGCGAAGGAAGTCGGGGCCAACGTCCTGACTTTC	CATSRGTAKEVGANVLTF
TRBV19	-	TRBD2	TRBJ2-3	TGTGCCAGTGGAGAAAGCGGGGGTTCAGATACGCAGTATTTT	CASGESGGSDTQYF
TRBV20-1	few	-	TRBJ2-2	TGCAGTGCCCTCGGGCTAGCGAACACCGGGGAGCTGTTTTTT	CSALGLANTGELFF
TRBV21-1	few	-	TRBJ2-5	TGTGCCAGCAGCAAACAGACTAGCGGGGTGGAGACCCAGTACTTC	CASSKQTSGVETQYF
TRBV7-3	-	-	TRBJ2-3	TGTGCCAGCAGCTTAAATGGAGGTTGGGCTAGCACAGATACGCAGTATTTT	CASSLNGGWASTDTQYF
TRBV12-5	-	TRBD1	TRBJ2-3	TGTGCTAGTGGTCCGGACAGGGGCTCAGATACGCAGTATTTT	CASGPDRGSDTQYF
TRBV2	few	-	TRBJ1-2	TGTGCCAGCAGAACCGGACAGTCCTATGGCTACACCTTC	CASRTGQSYGYTF
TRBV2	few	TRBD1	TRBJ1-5	TGTGCCAGCGGCCTAGGGGGCTGGAGCAATCAGCCCCAGCATTTT	CASGLGGWSNQPQHF
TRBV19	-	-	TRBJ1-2	TGTGCCAGTAGAAGGGGACCTGATGGCTACACCTTC	CASRRGPDGYTF
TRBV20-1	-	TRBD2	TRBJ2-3	TGCAGTGCGAGGGGGCTAGCGGGGGTGACCAGCGTGGATACGCAGTATTTT	CSARGLAGVTSVDTQYF
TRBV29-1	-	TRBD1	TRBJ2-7	TGCAGCGTTGGGGGACAGACCTACGAGCAGTACTTT	CSVGGQTYEQYF
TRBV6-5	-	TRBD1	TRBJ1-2	TGTGCCAGCAGTTACCCAACAGGGGCGGGTGACTACACCTTC	CASSYPTGAGDYTF
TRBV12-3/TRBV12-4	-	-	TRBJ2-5	TGTGCCAGCAGTTTAACTCGGGCGGAAGAGACCCAGTACTTC	CASSLTRAEETQYF
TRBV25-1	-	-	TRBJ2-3	TGTGCCAGCAGTGAATATATCGGTCCAGGGAGTACAGATACGCAGTATTTT	CASSEYIGPGSTDTQYF
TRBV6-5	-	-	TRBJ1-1	TGTGCCAGCAGTTATGGGGGCACTGAAGCTTTCTTT	CASSYGGTEAFF
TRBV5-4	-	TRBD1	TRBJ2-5	TGTGCCAGCAGGGAGGGACAGGGAGCCAGACAAGAGACCCAGTACTTC	CASREGQGARQETQYF
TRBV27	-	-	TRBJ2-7	TGTGCCAGCAGTTTATCGTCGTGGTCCTACGAGCAGTACTTC	CASSLSSWSYEQYF
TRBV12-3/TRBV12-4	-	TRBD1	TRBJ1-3	TGTGCCAGCAACAATAGGGGACAGGGGATAGGAAACACCATATATTTT	CASNNRGQGIGNTIYF
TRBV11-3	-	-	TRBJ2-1	TGTGCCAGCAGCCCGATGGGGAGTCGCTCCTACAATGAGCAGTTCTTC	CASSPMGSRSYNEQFF
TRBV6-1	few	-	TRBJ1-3	TGTGCCAGCAGTCCTGCCCTGGACTTCCACTCTGGAAACACCATATATTTT	CASSPALDFHSGNTIYF
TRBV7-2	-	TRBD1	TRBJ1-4	TGTGCCAGCAGCCAACAGGGGTTGACTAATGAAAAACTGTTTTTT	CASSQQGLTNEKLFF
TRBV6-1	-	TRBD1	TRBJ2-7	TGTGCCAGCAGTGAAGACGGACAGGAGACCTACGAGCAGTACTTC	CASSEDGQETYEQYF
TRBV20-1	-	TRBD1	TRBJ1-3	TGCAGTGCTAGAGACCCAACCGGACAGGGAACTGGAAACACCATATATTTT	CSARDPTGQGTGNTIYF
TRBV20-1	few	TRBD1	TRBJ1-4	TGCAGTGCTAGGAATGACAGGGGAGCTAATGAAAAACTGTTTTTT	CSARNDRGANEKLFF
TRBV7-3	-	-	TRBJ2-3	TGTGCCAGCAGCTTAGGGGATGACACAGATACGCAGTATTTT	CASSLGDDTDTQYF
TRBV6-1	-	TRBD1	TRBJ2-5	TGTGCCAGCAGCCCCGGGACAGGGGGGACCCAGTACTTC	CASSPGTGGTQYF
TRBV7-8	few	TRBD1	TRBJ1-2	TGTGCCAGCAGCCCAGGGGCAGGGGGCTATGGCTACACCTTC	CASSPGAGGYGYTF
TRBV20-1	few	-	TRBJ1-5	TGCAGTGCTAGAGGGGAGAGTGCAGTTCAGCCCCAGCATTTT	CSARGESAVQPQHF
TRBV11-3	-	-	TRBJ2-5	TGTGCCAGCAGCTTAGATTGGGCGACTCCAACAACACAAGAGACCCAGTACTTC	CASSLDWATPTTQETQYF